These 22 T cell receptor beta chains share one sample of origin, sequenced in a study of OX40 agonist ivuxolimab in advanced cancers. This table comes from immunoSEQ multiplex PCR, and its TCRdb copy is limited to in-frame clones, with some not included. The data hold about 68,000 clones, with 84% observed a single time. This sample comprised CD4+ or CD8+ T cells sorted from blood, obtained in a trial of the OX40 agonist ivuxolimab. All receptors derive from an adult with an advanced solid tumor such as melanoma, head and neck, liver or kidney cancer.

The chain carries TRBV5-1 and TRBJ1-1; D is possibly TRBD1 (5 bases). Germline V gives CDR1 SGHRS, CDR2 YFSETQ. The CDR3 has 15 amino acids. Trimming stripped 0 bases from V and 11 bases from J, with 20 bases between. The CDR3 reads CASSLASGPESWAFF. The CDR3 DNA sequence: TGCGCCAGCAGCTTGGCATCAGGGCCTGAAAGTTGGGCTTTCTTT.

This sequence joins TRBV11-2 and TRBJ2-7; 11 bases agree with TRBD2. The CDR3 loop spans 13 amino acids. Germline V CDR1 and CDR2: SGHAT, FQNNGV. V shed 5 bases and J 5 bases; nucleotides not matched to a gene: 2. CDR3 residues: CASSMGLADEQYF. The CDR3 region has the DNA TGTGCCAGCAGCATGGGACTAGCGGACGAGCAGTACTTC.

This clone was counted ten times or more. V and J are TRBV7-2 and TRBJ2-2; TRBD2 is a possible D gene (6 bases). Germline CDR1 and CDR2: SGHTA and FQGNSA. The length of the CDR3 is 12 residues. The germline V and J ends were trimmed by 7 bases and 5 bases, with 8 bases remaining between them. The CDR3 here is CASTSDTGELFF. For the CDR3, the DNA is TGTGCCAGCACTAGCGATACCGGGGAGCTGTTTTTT.

The chain employs TRBV7-9 and TRBJ2-6; D is possibly TRBD2 (6 bases). The ends were cut back, 6 bases at V and 4 bases at J, with 19 bases in the middle. The germline CDR1 and CDR2 sequences are SEHNR and FQNEAQ (reference sequence). This CDR3 is built from 17 residues. The CDR3 DNA reads TGTGCCAGCAGGCGAGGCGGGTTGCGGGACGGGGCCAACGTCCTGACTTTC. It is translated as CASRRGGLRDGANVLTF.

The genes are TRBV18 and TRBJ2-5; tentative D call: TRBD1 (6 bases). Trimming pared 8 bases from V and 4 bases from J, leaving 14 bases between. Germline V gives CDR1 KGHSH, CDR2 LQKENI. There are 13 residues in the CDR3. CDR3 loop: CASRTTGLETQYF. For the CDR3, the DNA is TGTGCCAGCAGAACTACAGGGTTAGAGACCCAGTACTTC.

This clone was seen just once. The DNA of the CDR3 is TGTGCCAGCAGCGTAGCGTCAGCAAATCAGCCCCAGCATTTT. It codes for CASSVASANQPQHF. The V call is TRBV9, the J call TRBJ1-5; no firm D call. The CDR3 consists of 14 residues. The germline CDR1 and CDR2 sequences are SGDLS and YYNGEE. The germline V and J ends were trimmed by 0 bases and 4 bases, with 8 bases remaining between them. Drawing the rest from reference TRBV9 and TRBJ1-5, the complete variable domain is DSGVTQTPKHLITATGQRVTLRCSPRSGDLSVYWYQQSLDQGLQFLIQYYNGEERAKGNILERFSAQQFPDLHSELNLSSLELGDSALYFCASSVASANQPQHFGDGTRLSIL.

This clone has more than one count but fewer than ten. The rearrangement joins TRBV28 to TRBJ2-1; 8 bases are a match to TRBD2. The CDR3 sequence is 16 residues long. Germline CDR1 is MDHEN and CDR2 is SYDVKM. Trimming cost V 6 bases and J 2 bases; bases outside gene matches: 9. This CDR3 is CASSPPGLAPYNEQFF. Written as DNA, the CDR3 is TGTGCCAGCAGCCCCCCCGGACTAGCCCCCTACAATGAGCAGTTCTTC.

The genes are TRBV6-5 and TRBJ1-1, with D maybe TRBD1 (6 bases). Germline V gene sequence: CDR1 MNHEY, CDR2 SVGAGI. The CDR3 has 15 amino acids. With 6 bases removed from V and 0 bases from J, the gap between germline ends came to 14 bases. The CDR3 loop reads CASSPEGVLNTEAFF. The CDR3 bases are TGTGCCAGCAGCCCCGAGGGGGTCCTGAACACTGAAGCTTTCTTT.

The chain employs TRBV7-9 and TRBJ1-3; maybe TRBD1 (5 bases). This CDR3 is built from 15 residues. The germline V gene encodes CDR1 SEHNR and CDR2 FQNEAQ (reference sequence). Deletions cut 8 bases from V and 0 bases from J, with 14 bases between. This CDR3 reads CASDRALSSGNTIYF. The CDR3 bases are TGTGCCAGCGACAGAGCCCTGAGCTCTGGAAACACCATATATTTT.

The genes are TRBV6-4 and TRBJ1-1; 7 nucleotides agree with TRBD1. CDR3 length: 14 amino acids. In germline, CDR1 is MRHNA, CDR2 SNTAGT. V gave up 5 bases and J gave up 4 bases; unmatched junction bases: 7. The CDR3 coding sequence is TGTGCCAGCAGTCTGACAGGGCCGGGCACTGAAGCTTTCTTT. Translated: CASSLTGPGTEAFF.

V is TRBV5-1 and J is TRBJ2-7, with TRBD1 matching 10 bases. Germline CDR1 SGHRS, CDR2 YFSETQ. The CDR3 spans 17 residues. With V trimmed by 3 bases and J by 4 bases, 13 bases remained unmatched. The chain's CDR3 is CASSSRPSLGQGYEQYF. CDR3 DNA: TGCGCCAGCAGCTCTAGGCCCTCTCTGGGACAGGGGTACGAGCAGTACTTC.

The chain employs TRBV4-2 and TRBJ1-2; D might be TRBD1 (6 bases). The V gene lost 4 bases and the J gene lost 4 bases, with 19 bases spanning the gap. The CDR3 is made up of 16 amino acids. The germline CDR1 and CDR2 sequences are LGHNA and YNFKEQ. CDR3 nucleotide sequence: TGTGCCAGCAGCCCTAGGGCAGGACAGAGGGTCTATGGCTACACCTTC. Translation: CASSPRAGQRVYGYTF.

A single count supports this clone. The rearrangement links TRBV11-3 to TRBJ2-7; unclear D gene. Trimming cost V 6 bases and J 5 bases, with 8 bases left between them. CDR3 size: 11 residues. Germline V gene sequence: CDR1 SGHNT, CDR2 YENEEA. CDR3 sequence (DNA): TGTGCCAGCAGTTTTGGCGACGAGCAGTACTTC. It encodes CASSFGDEQYF.

J is TRBJ1-4 and V is TRBV19, with TRBD1 as a possible D gene (5 bases). CDR1 and CDR2 (germline): LNHDA, SQIVND (reference sequence). This CDR3 is 15 amino acids long. V lost 3 bases and J lost 5, with 13 bases in between. The CDR3 reads CASSMGQGRNEKLFF. CDR3 bases: TGTGCCAGTAGTATGGGGCAGGGTAGGAATGAAAAACTGTTTTTT.

A few counts support this clone. The chain recombines TRBV27 with TRBJ2-3; perhaps TRBD1 as D (6 bases). Trimming removed 6 bases from V and 9 bases from J, with 25 bases in between. Germline V gene data show CDR1 as MNHEY and CDR2 as SMNVEV (reference sequence). CDR3 size: 16 residues. This CDR3 reads CASSPGAFGSQGTQYF. CDR3 coding DNA: TGTGCCAGCAGCCCTGGAGCCTTCGGGTCACAGGGAACGCAGTATTTT.

The chain couples TRBV7-2 to TRBJ2-7; 8 nucleotides agree with TRBD2. CDR3 size: 14 residues. V trimming: 5 bases; J trimming: 0 bases; junction bases outside the gene matches: 3. Germline loops: CDR1 SGHTA, CDR2 FQGNSA. This chain's CDR3 is CASSLGTSSYEQYF. CDR3 sequence (DNA): TGTGCCAGCAGCCTAGGGACTAGCTCCTACGAGCAGTACTTC.

This clone was seen just once. The chain has TRBV28 and TRBJ2-2, with D hard to call. From germline, CDR1 is MDHEN and CDR2 SYDVKM. Between the trimmed V and J ends, which lost 2 bases and 7 bases, there was a span of 11 bases. There are 14 residues in the CDR3. The CDR3 loop reads CASSLARLVGELFF. CDR3 nucleotide sequence: TGTGCCAGCAGTTTAGCGAGGTTGGTCGGGGAGCTGTTTTTT.

This clone was detected once. The rearrangement links TRBV11-2 to TRBJ2-2, with 12 bases fitting TRBD2. The germline gives CDR1 SGHAT, CDR2 FQNNGV. The V segment lost 1 base and the J segment 3 bases; nucleotides outside the gene matches: 9. This CDR3 comprises 19 residues. CDR3 DNA sequence: TGTGCCAGCAGCTTAGGGCTACTAGCGGGAGGAGGTCACACCGGGGAGCTGTTTTTT. Its translation: CASSLGLLAGGGHTGELFF.

V is TRBV13 and J is TRBJ1-2; 7 bases match TRBD1. This CDR3 contains 13 residues. The germline V gene encodes CDR1 PRHDT and CDR2 FYEKMQ (reference sequence). The trim removed 5 bases at V and 5 bases at J, leaving 5 bases unmatched. Here the CDR3 reads CASSRQGGYGYTF. CDR3 DNA sequence: TGTGCCAGCAGCCGACAGGGTGGGTATGGCTACACCTTC.

The V gene is TRBV19, the J gene TRBJ2-7; D might be TRBD2 (6 bases). Germline lookup yields CDR1 LNHDA and CDR2 SQIVND (reference sequence). The CDR3 runs to 14 residues. V was cut by 4 bases and J by 5 bases, with 15 bases left in between. CDR3 region: CASSRRDTFNEQYF. In nucleotides, the CDR3 is TGTGCCAGTAGTAGGCGGGATACCTTTAACGAGCAGTACTTC.

This chain connects TRBV27 to TRBJ2-7; 12 bases fit TRBD2. The CDR3 has 15 residues. Germline assignment: CDR1 MNHEY and CDR2 SMNVEV (reference sequence). The trim removed 6 bases at V and 7 bases at J, leaving 10 bases unmatched. The CDR3 loop is CASSLAGGTPGEQYF. CDR3 DNA: TGTGCCAGCAGCCTAGCGGGAGGGACACCTGGAGAGCAGTACTTC.

The CDR3 DNA sequence: TGTGCCATCAGTGTTGCAGGGCTTATAGATACGCAGTATTTT. It encodes CAISVAGLIDTQYF. The V and J genes are TRBV10-3 and TRBJ2-3, with D perhaps matching TRBD1 (5 bases). Germline V gene data show CDR1 as ENHRY and CDR2 as SYGVKD. This CDR3 comprises 14 residues. V lost 4 bases, J lost 5 bases, and 13 bases lay in between.